This T cell receptor (beta chain) was identified in a study of beta chain features in type 1 diabetes. Study-wide points: Type 1 diabetes patients had moderately but significantly shorter TCRB CDR3s in all four CD4+ subsets.

The CDR3 has 14 residues. V dropped 0 bases and J dropped 9 bases, with 15 bases sitting between them. Germline V CDR1 and CDR2: GTSNPN, SVGIG (reference sequence). TCRB transcripts that were expressed got sequenced, as all of the isolated RNA had been reverse transcribed. Libraries were prepared by immunoSEQ multiplex PCR; TCRdb keeps only in-frame clonotypes and omits some of them. The sample lists approximately 150,000 clones, about an eighth occurring once. About this clone itself: The antigen is not known.

This receptor was taken from a man between 18 and 29 years old with type 1 diabetes. The chain has TRBV30 and TRBJ2-4; D tentatively reads TRBD1 or TRBD2 (6 bases each). The material sequenced was central memory CD4+ T cells from blood. CDR3 region: CAWSVGGGFGIQYF. The DNA for the CDR3 is TGTGCCTGGAGTGTAGGGGGAGGCTTCGGCATTCAGTACTTC.